Sequencing of this T cell receptor (beta chain) was carried out in a study of CD8 T cells in ankylosing spondylitis (dated by TCRdb to 2016 to 2017). At the level of the whole study: The study profiled T cell receptor beta repertoires in healthy donors and ankylosing spondylitis patients to find disease-linked TCR variants. Peripheral blood was sampled, and synovial fluid was also collected from ankylosing spondylitis patients. The full study cohort comprised around 25 ankylosing spondylitis patients and over 95 healthy donors. General study outcomes and caveats: According to the report, matched synovial fluid samples from ankylosing spondylitis patients were significantly enriched for the disease-linked clones. A TCR beta motif made up of several highly homologous amino acid variants appeared to be characteristic of blood from ankylosing spondylitis patients. Some TCR beta motif variants had previously been reported in synovial fluid and blood of reactive arthritis patients, which suggested common disease-initiation mechanisms. A CD8+ phenotype was shown by the disease-linked clones, which were found at relatively low frequencies in peripheral blood.

The run used an Illumina HiSeq 2500. TCR beta libraries were prepared by quantitative 5'-RACE with molecular barcodes. As for the authors' bioinformatics: To identify disease-linked TCR variants, a new computational method was used, one built on a probabilistic model of VDJ rearrangement. Using fastp trimming at Q25 and MiXCR clonotype assembly, TCRdb reanalyzed the public sequencing data and kept in-frame beta chains. Rows merge per CDR3 protein into single entries with the most common DNA and genes. The V and J calls, along with clone size, are taken from TCRdb and not from the paper's own processing. The sample table contains more than 500,000 distinct CDR3 sequences; only one count was recorded for roughly 5% of them. The top ten clones comprise 3.5% of the sample. This clonotype is a singleton in its sample. Its antigen target is currently unknown. No per-base quality is available; no much larger clone lies one base away. One read represents weak support.

This receptor was obtained from a male donor with ankylosing spondylitis. The sequenced sample was blood, either unsorted or a sorted T cell fraction (not recorded which).

The DNA reads TGTGCCAGCTCACCATCGAGGGGTTTAGGGGAGCAGTACTTC. This codes for CASSPSRGLGEQYF. The sequence links TRBV18 to TRBJ2-7; the D gene is perhaps TRBD1 or TRBD2, each of them matching over 5 bases. The CDR3 goes from the cysteine to the phenylalanine over 14 residues. The DNA shown is the 42-base CDR3, in frame from base 1. As encoded in the germline V gene, CDR1 is KGHSH while CDR2 is LQKENI. A distance of 15 bases separates the germline ends of V and J, which lose 2 bases and 7 bases respectively.